A selection of T cell receptor beta chains follows, all from one sample in a study of PD-1 blockade in classical Hodgkin lymphoma. Using immunoSEQ multiplex PCR, the repertoire was profiled, and TCRdb retains in-frame clones only, with some absent. The sample shows about 50,000 clones, about three quarters of them seen only once. The material was peripheral blood mononuclear cells (PBMCs), obtained at baseline. Every receptor here comes from a human donor with classical Hodgkin lymphoma. The CDR3 runs from the conserved cysteine through the conserved F or W. Clone sizes are given selectively: once, few, many, or a class where the clone is expanded.

CDR3 | size | J | V
CASSLGTGQQFF | NA | TRBJ2-1 | TRBV7-9
CASSLMGLAGYNEQFF | few | TRBJ2-1 | TRBV5-1
CSVGRARGTEAFF | NA | TRBJ1-1 | TRBV29-1
CSVVGLGRETQYF | NA | TRBJ2-5 | TRBV29-1
CASSYRGQAGVGNEQFF | NA | TRBJ2-1 | TRBV27
CASNSGVGTDTQYF | NA | TRBJ2-3 | TRBV28
CASSFQTTHTEAFF | NA | TRBJ1-1 | TRBV27
CASSLPPMNTEAFF | once | TRBJ1-1 | TRBV11-2
CASSEIRTEAFF | NA | TRBJ1-1 | TRBV7-2
CASSLPKREGGNEQFF | NA | TRBJ2-1 | TRBV19
CASSLLVTGGELFF | NA | TRBJ2-2 | TRBV7-6
CASSFYLGQGSYEQYF | NA | TRBJ2-7 | TRBV5-5
CASSIDGATGTEAFF | NA | TRBJ1-1 | TRBV19
CASSLAAGTDTQYF | NA | TRBJ2-3 | TRBV5-4
CASNDEDDGYNEQFF | NA | TRBJ2-1 | TRBV7-9
CASSEPTQGVNTEAFF | NA | TRBJ1-1 | TRBV7-9
CASSLGRGPLNQPQHF | NA | TRBJ1-5 | TRBV11-2
CASSVYDGTDTQYF | NA | TRBJ2-3 | TRBV9
CAGAKGPSTDTQYF | NA | TRBJ2-3 | TRBV18
CASSVIRGAGNTIYF | NA | TRBJ1-3 | TRBV6-1
CASSAPGELFF | NA | TRBJ2-2 | TRBV9
CASSLGGRGGPNTGELFF | NA | TRBJ2-2 | TRBV7-9
CASSLRVAYNEQFF | NA | TRBJ2-1 | TRBV5-1
CAISGRAGQGIDTQYF | NA | TRBJ2-3 | TRBV10-3
CASSLRDRRTGTMNTEAFF | NA | TRBJ1-1 | TRBV11-3
CASSSSGTGKTYEQYF | many | TRBJ2-7 | TRBV6-6
CASSVEDREQETQYF | NA | TRBJ2-5 | TRBV9
CSVRRELSLETQYF | NA | TRBJ2-5 | TRBV29-1
CASSQDGNEQYF | NA | TRBJ2-7 | TRBV4-1
CASSSEMNTEAFF | once | TRBJ1-1 | TRBV7-2
CASSLGSPGANVLTF | NA | TRBJ2-6 | TRBV5-8
CAWSTGRGTDTQYF | NA | TRBJ2-3 | TRBV30
CAWTKAATGLQETQYF | NA | TRBJ2-5 | TRBV30
CASSWTGDQPQHF | few | TRBJ1-5 | TRBV28
CATSRDQTGPLSGNTIYF | NA | TRBJ1-3 | TRBV15
CASTRGGGNTIYF | NA | TRBJ1-3 | TRBV6-5
CASSVGGRTTEAFF | once | TRBJ1-1 | TRBV9
CSVVPAGQGRYGYTF | NA | TRBJ1-2 | TRBV29-1
CAWSGGNTGELFF | NA | TRBJ2-2 | TRBV30
CAGDRGGETQYF | NA | TRBJ2-5 | TRBV6-4
CASSPRLAGGTLGETQYF | NA | TRBJ2-5 | TRBV7-2
CASSSPTGELFF | NA | TRBJ2-2 | TRBV5-4
CATSKDRGLYEQYF | few | TRBJ2-7 | TRBV15
CASSLLQSNTEAFF | NA | TRBJ1-1 | TRBV5-1
CASTLRVLAGNTIYF | NA | TRBJ1-3 | TRBV28
CASSQDVDGTALGEKLFF | NA | TRBJ1-4 | TRBV4-2
CASSLYYGENEQFF | NA | TRBJ2-1 | TRBV5-1
CASSLGVLNYNEQFF | NA | TRBJ2-1 | TRBV11-2